The table lists the clone carrying this T cell receptor (beta chain) with a few counts. The antigen is not known. Germline loops: CDR1 MDHEN, CDR2 SYDVKM. The CDR3 sequence is 17 residues long. The trim removed 4 bases at V and 4 bases at J, leaving 8 bases unmatched. The investigators reverse transcribed all of the isolated RNA, so they sequenced expressed TCRB transcripts. Libraries were prepared by immunoSEQ multiplex PCR; TCRdb keeps only in-frame clonotypes and omits some of them. Of some 900,000 clones in the sample, under 20% were seen once. The entry originates in a study of beta chain features in type 1 diabetes. Findings and limits, study-wide: Short templates might get an advantage during PCR, and this would be equal in patients and controls.

The receptor comes from a woman aged 18-29 years in good health. The chain links TRBV28 to TRBJ2-1; 12 nucleotides line up with TRBD2. The sequencing sample was made of naive CD4+ T cells from blood. In DNA, the CDR3 is TGTGCCAGCAGTTCCGGCGGACTAGCGGGGAAGTACAATGAGCAGTTCTTC. Translated, it gives CASSSGGLAGKYNEQFF.